This T cell receptor (beta chain) is drawn from a study of patients and donors after allogeneic stem cell transplantation. CDR3 length equals 10 residues. Germline CDR1 is ENHRY and CDR2 is SYGVKD. Details on this clonotype: Relative to the germline gene, one junction end is altered; a read error may explain this.

TCRdb analysed the RT-PCR reads with MiXCR anew, one entry per CDR3 protein. The table has 920,000 or so distinct CDR3 sequences, approximately 19% seen once; the top ten hold 5.5% to 6.5%. This TCR was recovered from a human donor who was either an allogeneic HSCT recipient or a stem cell or donor lymphocyte infusion donor (not recorded which). It is not recorded whose cells these are; they may come from a transplant donor. Sequenced input: blood, either unsorted or a sorted T cell fraction (not recorded which). The rearrangement uses TRBV10-3 and TRBJ2-3; TRBD2 might be the D (6 bases). This CDR3 reads CAISERLVFF. The CDR3 DNA sequence: TGTGCCATCAGTGAGCGACTAGTTTTTTTT.